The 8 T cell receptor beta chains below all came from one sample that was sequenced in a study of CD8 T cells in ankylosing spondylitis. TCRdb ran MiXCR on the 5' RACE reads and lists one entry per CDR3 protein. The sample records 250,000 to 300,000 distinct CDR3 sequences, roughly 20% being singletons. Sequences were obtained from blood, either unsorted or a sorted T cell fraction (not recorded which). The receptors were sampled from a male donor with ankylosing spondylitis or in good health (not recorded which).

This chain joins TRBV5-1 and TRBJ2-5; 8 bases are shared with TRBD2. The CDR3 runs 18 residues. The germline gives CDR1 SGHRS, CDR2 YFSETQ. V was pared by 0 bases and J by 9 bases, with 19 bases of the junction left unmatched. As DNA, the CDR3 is TGCGCCAGCAGCTTGGCCTGGACTAGCCTACGAAGGGAGGAGGCCCAGTACTTC. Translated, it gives CASSLAWTSLRREEAQYF.

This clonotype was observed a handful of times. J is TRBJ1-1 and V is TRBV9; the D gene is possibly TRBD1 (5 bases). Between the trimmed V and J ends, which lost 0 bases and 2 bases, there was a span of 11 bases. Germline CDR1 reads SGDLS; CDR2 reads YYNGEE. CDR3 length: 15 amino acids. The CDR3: CASSVAGDVNTEAFF. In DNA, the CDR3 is TGTGCCAGCAGCGTAGCCGGGGACGTTAACACTGAAGCTTTCTTT.

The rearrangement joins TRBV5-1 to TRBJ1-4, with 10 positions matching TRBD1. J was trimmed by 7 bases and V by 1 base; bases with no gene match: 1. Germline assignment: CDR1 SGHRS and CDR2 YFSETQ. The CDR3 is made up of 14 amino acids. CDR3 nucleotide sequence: TGCGCCAGCAGCTTGTGGACAGGGGGTGAAAAACTGTTTTTT. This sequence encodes CASSLWTGGEKLFF.

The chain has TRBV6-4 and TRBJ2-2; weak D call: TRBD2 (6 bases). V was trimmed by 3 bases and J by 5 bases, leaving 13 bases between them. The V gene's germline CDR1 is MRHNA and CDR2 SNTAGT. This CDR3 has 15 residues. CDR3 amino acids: CASSDMGGETGELFF. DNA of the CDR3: TGTGCCAGCAGTGATATGGGAGGCGAAACCGGGGAGCTGTTTTTT.

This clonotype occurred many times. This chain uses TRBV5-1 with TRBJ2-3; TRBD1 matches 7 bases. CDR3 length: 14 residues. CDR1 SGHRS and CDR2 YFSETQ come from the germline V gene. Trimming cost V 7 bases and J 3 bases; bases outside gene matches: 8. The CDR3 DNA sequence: TGCGCCAGCCGACCGACAGGGCGGACAGATACGCAGTATTTT. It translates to CASRPTGRTDTQYF.

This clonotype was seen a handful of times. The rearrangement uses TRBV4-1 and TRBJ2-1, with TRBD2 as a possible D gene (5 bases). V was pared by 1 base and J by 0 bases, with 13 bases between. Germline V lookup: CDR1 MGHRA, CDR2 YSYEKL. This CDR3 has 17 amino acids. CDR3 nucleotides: TGCGCCAGCAGCCAAGGGAGGTCGGCAAGCTCCTACAATGAGCAGTTCTTC. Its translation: CASSQGRSASSYNEQFF.

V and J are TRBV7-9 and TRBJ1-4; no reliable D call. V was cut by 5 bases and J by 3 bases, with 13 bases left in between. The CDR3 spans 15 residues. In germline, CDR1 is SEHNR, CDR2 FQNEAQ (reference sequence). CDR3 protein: CASSLLTGSNEKLFF. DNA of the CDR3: TGTGCCAGCAGCCTACTAACTGGCTCTAATGAAAAACTGTTTTTT.

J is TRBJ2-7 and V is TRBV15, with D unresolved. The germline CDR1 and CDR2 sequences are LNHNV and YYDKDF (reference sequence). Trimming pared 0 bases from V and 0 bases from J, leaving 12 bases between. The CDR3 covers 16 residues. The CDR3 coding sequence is TGTGCCACCAGCAGAGATCTGGCAGCCGCCTCCTACGAGCAGTACGTC. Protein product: CATSRDLAAASYEQYV.